Listed below are T cell receptor beta chains from one sample, sequenced in a study of T-cell reconstitution after alpha-beta-depleted transplantation in children. TCRdb called the PCR reads again in MiXCR, with one record for every CDR3 protein. The sample shows more than 200,000 distinct CDR3 sequences, under 20% of them seen only once. Here the sequenced sample was PBMCs, mostly from graft donor cells, taken 360 days after TCRalphabeta/CD19-depleted stem cell transplant. The receptors were gathered from a male patient aged 2 to 9 who had a stem cell transplant for acute lymphoblastic leukemia, so the T cells may come from the graft donor. Both conserved end residues are trimmed from each CDR3. The listing skips clone size in some rows; elsewhere it reads once, few, many or a size class.

V gene	J gene	clone size	CDR3 protein
TRBV7-6	TRBJ2-5	NA	ASSPWAGEGETQY
TRBV5-1	TRBJ2-3	many	ASSLEPEDTQY
TRBV29-1	TRBJ2-3	few	SASGLAGGNTQY
TRBV18	TRBJ2-5	NA	ASSPTGVQTQY
TRBV20-1	TRBJ1-1	few	SARAPLDSGPNTEAF
TRBV12-3/TRBV12-4	TRBJ2-5	few	ASIESGIQETQY
TRBV5-1	TRBJ2-3	NA	ASSPRSGGAKDTQY
TRBV27	TRBJ2-1	NA	ASSFHPSKIYNEQF
TRBV20-1	TRBJ2-3	NA	SAAGTQTPDTQY
TRBV10-2	TRBJ2-5	few	ASSNEAGGVETQY
TRBV6-2/TRBV6-3	TRBJ2-7	many	ASSRTGNYEQY
TRBV29-1	TRBJ1-1	few	SGGGTEAF
TRBV5-5	TRBJ2-3	NA	ASSLRSGQVGSDTQY
TRBV12-3/TRBV12-4	TRBJ2-7	many	ASSPPYGGRSSYEQY